A single sample gave rise to the 23 T cell receptor beta chains below, sequenced in a study of blood T cell repertoires in COVID-19. Only in-frame clones appear in the TCRdb table, and some are missing; sequencing was by immunoSEQ multiplex PCR. The data hold about 90,000 clones, with about 80% observed a single time. The sample consisted of peripheral blood. The receptors stem from a woman in her 70s with acute or convalescent COVID-19.

The rearrangement uses TRBV9 and TRBJ2-7, with TRBD2 matching over 8 bases. The trim removed 4 bases at V and 6 bases at J, leaving 9 bases unmatched. The CDR3 loop spans 14 amino acids. The germline V gene encodes CDR1 SGDLS and CDR2 YYNGEE. CDR3: CASSLTGTSVEQYF. The CDR3 coding sequence is TGTGCCAGCAGCCTCACCGGGACTAGTGTCGAGCAGTACTTC.

The chain links TRBV6-1 to TRBJ2-7; 9 bases align to TRBD1. There are 15 residues in the CDR3. V was clipped by 0 bases and J by 5 bases; unmatched bases: 5. From germline, CDR1 is MNHNS and CDR2 SASEGT. CDR3 in amino acids: CASSEAWDRVHEQYF. Here the CDR3 DNA reads TGTGCCAGCAGTGAAGCGTGGGACAGGGTCCACGAGCAGTACTTC.

The chain carries TRBV30 and TRBJ2-1; D remains ambiguous. This CDR3 spans 11 amino acids. V was trimmed by 2 bases and J by 8 bases, leaving 7 bases between them. Germline V gives CDR1 GTSNPN, CDR2 SVGIG (reference sequence). CDR3 DNA: TGTGCCTGGAGTTCCCCATATGAGCAGTTCTTC. It translates to CAWSSPYEQFF.

This chain links TRBV5-1 with TRBJ2-2; 8 positions agree with TRBD1. This CDR3 is 17 amino acids long. Germline trimming cut 5 bases from V and 4 bases from J; bases unmatched to any gene: 13. Germline V CDR1 and CDR2: SGHRS, YFSETQ. The chain's CDR3 is CASSPGVRTGRTGELFF. DNA of the CDR3: TGCGCCAGCAGTCCGGGCGTCCGGACAGGGCGCACCGGGGAGCTGTTTTTT. Looking up the rest from reference TRBV5-1 and TRBJ2-2 gives the full variable domain: KAGVTQTPRYLIKTRGQQVTLSCSPISGHRSVSWYQQTPGQGLQFLFEYFSETQRNKGNFPGRFSGRQFSNSRSEMNVSTLELGDSALYLCASSPGVRTGRTGELFFGEGSRLTVL.

The V and J genes are TRBV5-5 and TRBJ2-7; 7 nucleotides match TRBD2. Per germline, CDR1 SGHKS and CDR2 YYEKEE (reference sequence). The CDR3 is made up of 16 amino acids. J was trimmed by 2 bases and V by 0 bases; bases with no gene match: 8. In nucleotides, the CDR3 is TGTGCCAGCAGCTTGGGAATGGGGGGAGGGCCCTACGAGCAGTACTTC. As protein: CASSLGMGGGPYEQYF.

The chain couples TRBV5-4 to TRBJ2-3; 14 nucleotides line up with TRBD2. Germline CDR1 reads SGHNT; CDR2 reads YYREEE (reference sequence). The trim removed 3 bases at V and 3 bases at J, leaving 9 bases unmatched. This CDR3 has 18 residues. The DNA of the CDR3 is TGTGCCAGCAGCTCGTTGGGACTAGCGGGAGCTGGGACAGATACGCAGTATTTT. Protein product: CASSSLGLAGAGTDTQYF. The whole variable domain, filled in from reference TRBV5-4 and TRBJ2-3, reads ETGVTQSPTHLIKTRGQQVTLRCSSQSGHNTVSWYQQALGQGPQFIFQYYREEENGRGNFPPRFSGLQFPNYSSELNVNALELDDSALYLCASSSLGLAGAGTDTQYFGPGTRLTVL.

The chain combines TRBV16 with TRBJ2-7; 12 nucleotides match TRBD1. The CDR3 runs to 16 residues. After removal of 4 bases from V and 7 bases from J, the junction contained 11 bases not matched to a gene. CDR1 and CDR2 (germline): KGHSY, FQNENV. CDR3 bases: TGTGCCAGCAGCCTCAACCCGGGACAGGGGGCGAAAGAGCAGTACTTC. Encoded protein: CASSLNPGQGAKEQYF.

The genes are TRBV15 and TRBJ1-5, with D unresolved. CDR3 length equals 13 residues. Trimming took off 1 base at V and 1 base at J, with 2 bases between the two ends. CDR1 LNHNV and CDR2 YYDKDF come from the germline V gene (reference sequence). This CDR3 is CATSRVSNQPQHF. Written as DNA, the CDR3 is TGTGCCACCAGCAGAGTAAGCAATCAGCCCCAGCATTTT.

The chain has TRBV13 and TRBJ1-6, with TRBD1 matching over 7 bases. V shed 2 bases, J shed 7 bases, and the junction held 5 bases outside the gene matches. The CDR3 is made up of 15 amino acids. The V gene's germline CDR1 is PRHDT and CDR2 FYEKMQ (reference sequence). The CDR3 coding sequence is TGTGCCAGCAGCTTAAGGCAGGGGGGAAATTCACCCCTCCACTTT. This codes for CASSLRQGGNSPLHF.

The genes are TRBV29-1 and TRBJ2-3, with 11 nucleotides matching TRBD1. The V segment lost 2 bases and the J segment 2 bases; nucleotides outside the gene matches: 9. This CDR3 contains 17 residues. Looked up from germline, CDR1 is SQVTM and CDR2 is ANQGSEA. The CDR3 spells CSVELGQGALITDTQYF. CDR3 DNA: TGCAGCGTTGAACTAGGACAGGGGGCTCTAATCACAGATACGCAGTATTTT.

V usage is TRBV2 and J usage is TRBJ1-2; D possibly corresponds to TRBD1 (5 bases). The CDR3 runs 15 residues. Germline CDR1 is SNHLY and CDR2 is FYNNEI. Trimming stripped 5 bases from V and 8 bases from J, with 21 bases between. The CDR3 DNA is TGTGCCAGCAGTCAAACCCCCGGGACGGAGGGAGGCTACACCTTC. This gives the protein CASSQTPGTEGGYTF.

V usage is TRBV27 and J usage is TRBJ2-5, with a possible D match to TRBD2 (7 bases). CDR1 is MNHEY, CDR2 SMNVEV, per germline (reference sequence). Trimming shortened V by 7 bases and J by 9 bases, and 15 bases separated the two germline ends. CDR3 length equals 12 residues. CDR3 in DNA: TGTGCCAGCAAGGGGGGAGGGAGGGCCCAGTACTTC. Protein sequence: CASKGGGRAQYF.

The chain is built from TRBV20-1 and TRBJ2-7, with D tentatively TRBD1 (5 bases). This CDR3 contains 14 residues. V lost 3 bases, J lost 2 bases, and 14 bases lay in between. From germline, CDR1 is DFQATT and CDR2 SNEGSKA (reference sequence). The CDR3 bases are TGCAGTGCTAGTATTCAGGGCCGGGCCTACGAGCAGTACTTC. It specifies CSASIQGRAYEQYF.

V usage is TRBV19 and J usage is TRBJ1-5; TRBD1 is a possible D gene (6 bases). The V gene lost 7 bases and the J gene lost 4 bases, with 20 bases spanning the gap. CDR1 is LNHDA, CDR2 SQIVND, per germline (reference sequence). The CDR3 totals 16 residues. The chain's CDR3 is CASKPNRAGINQPQHF. For the CDR3, the DNA is TGTGCCAGTAAACCCAACAGGGCTGGAATTAATCAGCCCCAGCATTTT.

This clone came up a few times. The chain combines TRBV19 with TRBJ1-1; D gene unclear. This CDR3 contains 13 residues. Between the trimmed V and J ends, which lost 5 bases and 1 base, there was a span of 8 bases. Per germline, CDR1 LNHDA and CDR2 SQIVND (reference sequence). The CDR3 DNA is TGTGCCAGTAGTGAACACCAGAACACTGAAGCTTTCTTT. This codes for CASSEHQNTEAFF.

The chain recombines TRBV28 with TRBJ2-2, with D possibly being TRBD1 (6 bases). Deletions cut 6 bases from V and 7 bases from J, with 12 bases between. CDR1 and CDR2 from the germline V gene are MDHEN and SYDVKM. CDR3 length: 13 amino acids. The chain's CDR3 is CASRRLTGGELFF. CDR3 in DNA: TGTGCCAGCAGGCGCTTGACAGGCGGGGAGCTGTTTTTT.

This rearrangement joins TRBV15 to TRBJ1-1; D remains unclear. V lost 0 bases and J 3 bases, leaving 5 bases between the germline ends. This CDR3 spans 13 amino acids. Germline V CDR1 and CDR2: LNHNV, YYDKDF (reference sequence). The CDR3: CATSRESYTEAFF. In DNA, the CDR3 is TGTGCCACCAGCAGAGAATCGTACACTGAAGCTTTCTTT.

V and J are TRBV18 and TRBJ1-3; possibly TRBD1 for D (5 bases). This CDR3 region has 18 residues. The germline V gene encodes CDR1 KGHSH and CDR2 LQKENI. Trimming took 5 bases from V and 4 from J, leaving 24 bases between them. CDR3 loop: CASSALVTGGAGGNTIYF. CDR3 sequence (DNA): TGTGCCAGCTCAGCCCTGGTCACAGGAGGGGCAGGAGGAAACACCATATATTTT.

Only a few counts were recorded for this clone. The chain is built from TRBV5-1 and TRBJ1-1, with D maybe TRBD1 (5 bases). Germline lookup yields CDR1 SGHRS and CDR2 YFSETQ. Trimming removed 0 bases from V and 1 base from J, with 10 bases in between. The CDR3 totals 15 residues. This CDR3 is CASSLGATGNTEAFF. CDR3 DNA sequence: TGCGCCAGCAGCTTGGGGGCTACAGGGAACACTGAAGCTTTCTTT.

This clone was counted only a few times. This sequence joins TRBV6-4 and TRBJ2-2; no firm D call. This CDR3 comprises 13 residues. CDR1 is MRHNA, CDR2 SNTAGT, per germline. The V end was cut by 2 bases, the J end by 7 bases, with 8 bases between. Here the CDR3 reads CASSDQSGGELFF. CDR3 coding DNA: TGTGCCAGCAGTGACCAATCGGGCGGGGAGCTGTTTTTT.

This chain uses TRBV9 with TRBJ2-7; D is unclear. The CDR3 has 14 residues. Germline V gene lookup returns CDR1 SGDLS and CDR2 YYNGEE. V gave up 4 bases and J gave up 1 base, with 12 bases separating them. The CDR3 protein is CASSPSGRSYEQYF. Written as DNA, the CDR3 is TGTGCCAGCAGCCCTTCGGGTCGGTCCTACGAGCAGTACTTC. The variable domain in full, with the rest retrieved from reference TRBV9 and TRBJ2-7, is DSGVTQTPKHLITATGQRVTLRCSPRSGDLSVYWYQQSLDQGLQFLIQYYNGEERAKGNILERFSAQQFPDLHSELNLSSLELGDSALYFCASSPSGRSYEQYFGPGTRLTVT.

The chain combines TRBV28 with TRBJ2-5; 8 bases agree with TRBD2. Trimming cost V 5 bases and J 5 bases; bases outside gene matches: 10. Germline values: CDR1 MDHEN, CDR2 SYDVKM. The CDR3 is 15 amino acids. For the CDR3, the DNA is TGTGCCAGCAGTCCCCATGGGACGGGGGGGGAGACCCAGTACTTC. Encoded protein: CASSPHGTGGETQYF.

The V and J genes are TRBV28 and TRBJ1-5; D is undetermined. V was shortened by 3 bases and J by 3 bases, with 15 bases between the two germline ends. CDR1 MDHEN and CDR2 SYDVKM come from the germline V gene. The CDR3 is 16 residues long. The CDR3 here is CASSFGWQADNQPQHF. CDR3 nucleotide sequence: TGTGCCAGCAGTTTTGGGTGGCAGGCAGACAATCAGCCCCAGCATTTT.